The 17 T cell receptor beta chains presented below share a single source sample, sequenced in a study of blood T cell repertoires in COVID-19. Using immunoSEQ multiplex PCR, the repertoire was profiled, and TCRdb retains in-frame clones only, with some absent. The data show fewer than 200,000 clones, with 85% to 90% seen just once and about 3% held by the top ten. The sample comprised peripheral blood. These receptors all stem from a man aged 40-55 years with active or convalescent COVID-19.

This rearrangement joins TRBV29-1 to TRBJ2-3; a weak D match, TRBD1 (6 bases). The CDR3 is made up of 13 amino acids. Trimming took 5 bases from V and 8 from J, leaving 17 bases between them. Looked up from germline, CDR1 is SQVTM and CDR2 is ANQGSEA. The CDR3 loop reads CSVLTPTGPTQYF. The CDR3 DNA reads TGCAGCGTTTTAACCCCGACAGGCCCTACGCAGTATTTT.

The chain links TRBV7-2 to TRBJ2-7; no clear D. Germline lookup yields CDR1 SGHTA and CDR2 FQGNSA. Trimming took 5 bases from V and 3 from J, leaving 8 bases between them. CDR3 length: 12 residues. The CDR3 region has the DNA TGTGCCAGCAGCAGGAGCCTCTACGAGCAGTACTTC. Translated: CASSRSLYEQYF.

The chain combines TRBV30 with TRBJ1-2, with 7 bases lining up with TRBD1. The CDR3 contains 16 residues. Germline V CDR1 and CDR2: GTSNPN, SVGIG (reference sequence). V shed 7 bases, J shed 4 bases, and the junction held 18 bases outside the gene matches. For the CDR3, the DNA is TGTGCCTCGACCCAGGATGACAGGGTGGTTATCTATGGCTACACCTTC. This translates into CASTQDDRVVIYGYTF.

The chain uses TRBV4-3 and TRBJ1-2, with TRBD1 identical over 9 bases. CDR1 and CDR2 from the germline V gene are LGHNA and YSLEER. This CDR3 has 16 amino acids. Germline trimming cut 1 base from V and 8 bases from J; bases unmatched to any gene: 11. The CDR3 nucleotides read TGCGCCAGCAGCCAAGTAGGGACAGGGACTCATGTAGGCTACACCTTC. Its protein product is CASSQVGTGTHVGYTF.

This clone was recorded only once. This chain joins TRBV10-3 and TRBJ2-7, with TRBD1 matching 7 bases. The junction had 9 bases not matched to a gene; V was cut back by 4 bases and J by 6 bases. Looked up from germline, CDR1 is ENHRY and CDR2 is SYGVKD. The CDR3 length is 14 residues. CDR3 nucleotides: TGTGCCATCAGTGTAGACAGGGAATGGGGCGAGCAGTACTTC. Amino acid sequence: CAISVDREWGEQYF.

The table lists this clone with a count of one. The J gene is TRBJ2-1, the V gene TRBV29-1; 8 positions agree with TRBD2. Trimming at V came to 5 bases and at J to 7 bases, leaving 16 bases not matched to a gene. The CDR3 covers 16 residues. Germline lookup yields CDR1 SQVTM and CDR2 ANQGSEA. CDR3 sequence: CSVYGRGGGPRNEQFF. CDR3 DNA sequence: TGCAGCGTTTATGGGAGGGGCGGGGGGCCCAGAAATGAGCAGTTCTTC.

The genes are TRBV15 and TRBJ1-4, with TRBD1 matching over 7 bases. The CDR3 spans 15 residues. Germline V CDR1 and CDR2: LNHNV, YYDKDF (reference sequence). Trimming cost V 3 bases and J 7 bases; bases outside gene matches: 8. The CDR3 DNA is TGTGCCACCAGCAGTGACAGGGAGGACGGTGAAAAACTGTTTTTT. This sequence encodes CATSSDREDGEKLFF.

J is TRBJ1-1 and V is TRBV11-2; D uncertain. The CDR3 is 13 amino acids. CDR1 is SGHAT and CDR2 is FQNNGV in the germline V gene. Deletions cut 1 base from V and 8 bases from J, with 11 bases between. CDR3 protein: CASSLGEAGEAFF. The DNA for the CDR3 is TGTGCCAGCAGCTTAGGGGAGGCTGGGGAAGCTTTCTTT.

This chain uses TRBV19 with TRBJ2-7, with D unclear. This CDR3 is 15 amino acids long. The V end was cut by 6 bases, the J end by 1 base, with 16 bases between. The germline V gene encodes CDR1 LNHDA and CDR2 SQIVND (reference sequence). The CDR3 DNA reads as TGTGCCAGTAGCCGGGTGTATGCCGGTTCCTACGAGCAGTACTTC. Translated, it gives CASSRVYAGSYEQYF.

V and J are TRBV7-2 and TRBJ2-7; maybe TRBD2 (5 bases). There are 17 residues in the CDR3. The germline CDR1 and CDR2 sequences are SGHTA and FQGNSA. Trimming took off 5 bases at V and 0 bases at J, with 20 bases between the two ends. The DNA for the CDR3 is TGTGCCAGCAGCGCCCTCCTAGCAGGAAAAAGCTCCTACGAGCAGTACTTC. The encoded protein is CASSALLAGKSSYEQYF. Variable domain in full (rest from reference TRBV7-2 and TRBJ2-7): GAGVSQSPSNKVTEKGKDVELRCDPISGHTALYWYRQSLGQGLEFLIYFQGNSAPDKSGLPSDRFSAERTGGSVSTLTIQRTQQEDSAVYLCASSALLAGKSSYEQYFGPGTRLTVT.

The V and J genes are TRBV15 and TRBJ1-5; TRBD1 might be the D (5 bases). V lost 0 bases, J lost 7 bases, and 16 bases lay in between. Germline V gene sequence: CDR1 LNHNV, CDR2 YYDKDF (reference sequence). This CDR3 spans 16 amino acids. The CDR3 reads CATSRDPSRGGQPQHF. In DNA form, the CDR3 reads TGTGCCACCAGCAGAGATCCCAGCCGGGGGGGGCAGCCCCAGCATTTT. Drawing the rest from reference TRBV15 and TRBJ1-5, the complete variable domain is DAMVIQNPRYQVTQFGKPVTLSCSQTLNHNVMYWYQQKSSQAPKLLFHYYDKDFNNEADTPDNFQSRRPNTSFCFLDIRSPGLGDTAMYLCATSRDPSRGGQPQHFGDGTRLSIL.

This chain links TRBV27 with TRBJ1-1; the D is unclear. Trimming took off 1 base at V and 3 bases at J, with 6 bases between the two ends. The germline V gene encodes CDR1 MNHEY and CDR2 SMNVEV (reference sequence). The CDR3 extends over 13 amino acids. The CDR3 bases are TGTGCCAGCAGTTTATGGCGGGACACTGAAGCTTTCTTT. Protein product: CASSLWRDTEAFF.

The gene calls are TRBV30 and TRBJ2-1; 9 bases map to TRBD2. V lost 8 bases, J lost 8 bases, and 4 bases stayed unmatched. The CDR3 has 11 amino acids. Germline assignment: CDR1 GTSNPN and CDR2 SVGIG (reference sequence). For the CDR3, the DNA is TGTGCCGGGACTAGCTGGGATGAGCAGTTCTTC. It encodes CAGTSWDEQFF. The full variable domain, its missing parts supplied by reference TRBV30 and TRBJ2-1, is SQTIHQWPATLVQPVGSPLSLECTVEGTSNPNLYWYRQAAGRGLQLLFYSVGIGQISSEVPQNLSASRPQDRQFILSSKKLLLSDSGFYLCAGTSWDEQFFGPGTRLTVL.

The rearrangement joins TRBV7-9 to TRBJ2-7; D perhaps matches TRBD1 (6 bases). This CDR3 contains 12 residues. The V gene's germline CDR1 is SEHNR and CDR2 FQNEAQ (reference sequence). V was clipped by 5 bases and J by 4 bases, with 9 bases between them. The CDR3, as DNA: TGTGCCAGCAGCAGTACAGGGTACGAGCAGTACTTC. It yields the protein CASSSTGYEQYF.

This chain joins TRBV5-5 and TRBJ2-7; the match to TRBD1 covers 8 bases. This CDR3 is built from 15 residues. Germline-derived CDR1 and CDR2 are SGHKS and YYEKEE (reference sequence). With V trimmed by 3 bases and J by 2 bases, 7 bases remained unmatched. The CDR3 loop is CASSYNGQGAYEQYF. CDR3 DNA sequence: TGTGCCAGCAGCTACAATGGACAGGGCGCCTACGAGCAGTACTTC.

This chain links TRBV6-1 with TRBJ1-1; TRBD1 might be the D (6 bases). The CDR3 spans 16 residues. From germline, CDR1 is MNHNS and CDR2 SASEGT. The ends were cut back, 2 bases at V and 0 bases at J, with 13 bases in the middle. CDR3 bases: TGTGCCAGCAGTGAACCGAGGGACAACCTGAACACTGAAGCTTTCTTT. Translation gives CASSEPRDNLNTEAFF.

On this clone itself: Other DNA sequences in this sample translate to the same CDR3. In DNA form, the CDR3 reads TGTGCCAGCAGCGATCCGGGACAGGGTTACGAGCAGTACTTC. This encodes CASSDPGQGYEQYF. This rearrangement joins TRBV2 to TRBJ2-7, with 9 nucleotides matching TRBD1. The CDR3 consists of 14 residues. Losses at the gene ends were 6 bases for V and 4 bases for J; bases not matched to a gene: 7. The germline CDR1 and CDR2 sequences are SNHLY and FYNNEI.